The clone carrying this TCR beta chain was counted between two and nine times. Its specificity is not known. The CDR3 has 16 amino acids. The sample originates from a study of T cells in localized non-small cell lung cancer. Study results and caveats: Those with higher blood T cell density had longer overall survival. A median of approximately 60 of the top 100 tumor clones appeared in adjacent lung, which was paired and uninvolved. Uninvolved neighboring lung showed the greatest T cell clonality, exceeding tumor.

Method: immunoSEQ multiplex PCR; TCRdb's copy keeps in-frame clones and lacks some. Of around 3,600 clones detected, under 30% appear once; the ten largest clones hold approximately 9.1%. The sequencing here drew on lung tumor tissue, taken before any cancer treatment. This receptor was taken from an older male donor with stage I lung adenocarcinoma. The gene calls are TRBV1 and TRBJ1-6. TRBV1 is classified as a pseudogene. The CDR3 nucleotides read TGCGCCAGCAGCCAAGACGGGTACTCCTATAATTCACCCCTCCACTTT. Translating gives CASSQDGYSYNSPLHF.